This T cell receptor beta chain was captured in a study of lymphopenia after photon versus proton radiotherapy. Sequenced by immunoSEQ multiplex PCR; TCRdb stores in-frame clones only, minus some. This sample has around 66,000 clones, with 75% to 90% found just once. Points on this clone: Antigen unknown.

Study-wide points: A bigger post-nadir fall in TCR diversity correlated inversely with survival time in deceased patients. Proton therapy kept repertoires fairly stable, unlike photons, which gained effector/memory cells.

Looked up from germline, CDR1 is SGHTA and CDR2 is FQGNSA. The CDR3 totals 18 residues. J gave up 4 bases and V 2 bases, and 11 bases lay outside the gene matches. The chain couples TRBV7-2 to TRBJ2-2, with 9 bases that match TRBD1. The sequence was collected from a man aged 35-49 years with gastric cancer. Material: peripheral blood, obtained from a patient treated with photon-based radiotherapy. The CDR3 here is CASSLWPGTGRITGELFF. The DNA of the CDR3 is TGTGCCAGCAGCTTATGGCCAGGGACAGGGCGGATCACCGGGGAGCTGTTTTTT.